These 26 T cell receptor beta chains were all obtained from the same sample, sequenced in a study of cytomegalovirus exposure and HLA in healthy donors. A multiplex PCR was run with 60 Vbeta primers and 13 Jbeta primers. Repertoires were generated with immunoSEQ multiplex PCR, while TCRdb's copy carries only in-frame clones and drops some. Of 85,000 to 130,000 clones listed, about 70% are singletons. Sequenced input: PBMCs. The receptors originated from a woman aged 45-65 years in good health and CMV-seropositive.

The CDR3 spells CASSYSGVLAFF. The CDR3 nucleotides are TGTGCCAGCAGTTACTCAGGGGTTTTGGCTTTCTTT. The chain carries TRBV6-6 and TRBJ1-1; TRBD1 is a possible D gene (5 bases). The CDR3 extends over 12 amino acids. CDR1 is MNHNY, CDR2 SVGAGI, per germline (reference sequence). The V and J ends lost 0 bases and 11 bases respectively, with 10 bases between them.

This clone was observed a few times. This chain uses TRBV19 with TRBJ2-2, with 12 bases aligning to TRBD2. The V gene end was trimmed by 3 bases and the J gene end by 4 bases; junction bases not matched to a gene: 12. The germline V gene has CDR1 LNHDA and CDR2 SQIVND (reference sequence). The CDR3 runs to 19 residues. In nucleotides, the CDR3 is TGTGCCAGTAGTATGAGGTTCCTAGCGGGGGGGCCGGGCACCGGGGAGCTGTTTTTT. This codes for CASSMRFLAGGPGTGELFF.

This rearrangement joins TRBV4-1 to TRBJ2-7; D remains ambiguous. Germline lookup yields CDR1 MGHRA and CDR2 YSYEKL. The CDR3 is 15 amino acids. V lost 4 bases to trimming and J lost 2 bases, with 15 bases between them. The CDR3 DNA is TGCGCCAGCAGCCCCTCGTCCGAGCTTACCTACGAGCAGTACTTC. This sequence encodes CASSPSSELTYEQYF.

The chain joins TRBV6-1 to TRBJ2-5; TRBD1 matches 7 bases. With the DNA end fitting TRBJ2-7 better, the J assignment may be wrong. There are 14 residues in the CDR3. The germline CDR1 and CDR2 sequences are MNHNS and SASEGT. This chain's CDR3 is CASDRTGQLYEQYF. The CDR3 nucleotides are TGTGCCTCCGACAGGACGGGACAGCTCTACGAGCAGTACTTC.

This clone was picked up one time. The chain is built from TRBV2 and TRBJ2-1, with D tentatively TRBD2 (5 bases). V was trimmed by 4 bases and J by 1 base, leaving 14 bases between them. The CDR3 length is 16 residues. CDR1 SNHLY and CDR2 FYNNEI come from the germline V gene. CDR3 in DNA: TGTGCCAGCAGTGGTCTTCGGGGAAGGTCCTACAATGAGCAGTTCTTC. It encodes CASSGLRGRSYNEQFF.

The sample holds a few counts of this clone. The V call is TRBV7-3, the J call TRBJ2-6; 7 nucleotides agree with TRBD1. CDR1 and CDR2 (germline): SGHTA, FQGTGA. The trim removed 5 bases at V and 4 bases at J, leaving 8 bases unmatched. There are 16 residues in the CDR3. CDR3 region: CASSLMTGRGANVLTF. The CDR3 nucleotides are TGTGCCAGCAGCCTAATGACAGGGAGAGGGGCCAACGTCCTGACTTTC.

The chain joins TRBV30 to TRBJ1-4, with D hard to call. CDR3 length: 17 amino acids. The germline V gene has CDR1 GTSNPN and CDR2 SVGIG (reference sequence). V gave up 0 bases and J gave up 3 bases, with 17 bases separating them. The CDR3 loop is CAWSVFGGLGSNEKLFF. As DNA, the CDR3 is TGTGCCTGGAGTGTATTTGGAGGGTTGGGATCTAATGAAAAACTGTTTTTT.

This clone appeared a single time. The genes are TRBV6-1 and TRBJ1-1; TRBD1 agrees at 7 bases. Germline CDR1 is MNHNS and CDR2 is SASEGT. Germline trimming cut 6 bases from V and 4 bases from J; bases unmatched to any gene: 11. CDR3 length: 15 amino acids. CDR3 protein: CASRGQRPLSTEAFF. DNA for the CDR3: TGTGCCAGCAGGGGACAGAGGCCTTTGAGCACTGAAGCTTTCTTT.

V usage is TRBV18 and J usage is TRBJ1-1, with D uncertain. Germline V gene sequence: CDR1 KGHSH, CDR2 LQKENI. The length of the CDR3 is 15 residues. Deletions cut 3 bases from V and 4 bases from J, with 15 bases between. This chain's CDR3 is CASSPPSARGTEAFF. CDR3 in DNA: TGTGCCAGCTCACCCCCTTCAGCTCGAGGCACTGAAGCTTTCTTT.

The CDR3 reads CASSLQLASTDTQYF. Here the CDR3 DNA reads TGCGCCAGCAGCTTGCAACTAGCGAGTACAGATACGCAGTATTTT. The chain uses TRBV5-1 and TRBJ2-3; 7 nucleotides agree with TRBD2. The CDR3 loop spans 15 amino acids. Germline CDR1 and CDR2: SGHRS and YFSETQ. Unmatched junction bases numbered 5, after V lost 1 base and J lost 3 bases.

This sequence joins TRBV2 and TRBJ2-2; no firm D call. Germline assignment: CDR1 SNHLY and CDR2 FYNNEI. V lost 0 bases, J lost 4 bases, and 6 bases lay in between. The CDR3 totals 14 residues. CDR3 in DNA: TGTGCCAGCAGTGAAGCCGTCGGCACCGGGGAGCTGTTTTTT. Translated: CASSEAVGTGELFF.

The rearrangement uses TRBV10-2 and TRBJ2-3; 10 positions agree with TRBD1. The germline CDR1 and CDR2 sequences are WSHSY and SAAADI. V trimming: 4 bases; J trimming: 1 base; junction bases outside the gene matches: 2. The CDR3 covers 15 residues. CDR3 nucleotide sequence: TGCGCCAGCAGTGGCGGGACAGGGGGCACAGATACGCAGTATTTT. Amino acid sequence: CASSGGTGGTDTQYF.

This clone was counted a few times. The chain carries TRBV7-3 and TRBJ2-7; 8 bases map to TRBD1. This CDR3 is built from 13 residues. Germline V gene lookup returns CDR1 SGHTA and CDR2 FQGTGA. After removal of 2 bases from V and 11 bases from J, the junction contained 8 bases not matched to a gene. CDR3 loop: CASSLGQGQRKYF. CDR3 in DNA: TGTGCCAGCAGCTTAGGACAGGGCCAAAGGAAGTACTTC.

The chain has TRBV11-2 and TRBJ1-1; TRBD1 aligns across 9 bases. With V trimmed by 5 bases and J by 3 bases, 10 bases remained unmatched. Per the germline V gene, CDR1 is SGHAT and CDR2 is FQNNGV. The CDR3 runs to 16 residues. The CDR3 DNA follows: TGTGCCAGCAGCAGACGACCGGGACAGGGTGACACTGAAGCTTTCTTT. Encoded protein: CASSRRPGQGDTEAFF.

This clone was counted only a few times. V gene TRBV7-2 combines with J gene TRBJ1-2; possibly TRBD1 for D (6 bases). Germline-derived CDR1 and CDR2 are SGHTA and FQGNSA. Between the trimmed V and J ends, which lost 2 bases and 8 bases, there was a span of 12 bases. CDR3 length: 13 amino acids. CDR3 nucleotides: TGTGCCAGCAGCTTAACAGGGCCAGGGGGCTACACCTTC. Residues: CASSLTGPGGYTF.

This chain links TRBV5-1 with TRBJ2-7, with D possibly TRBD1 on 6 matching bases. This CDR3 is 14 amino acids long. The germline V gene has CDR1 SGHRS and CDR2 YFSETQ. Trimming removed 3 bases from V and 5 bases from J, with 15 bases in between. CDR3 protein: CASSSQGYVHEQYF. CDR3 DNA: TGCGCCAGCAGCTCACAGGGATACGTCCACGAGCAGTACTTC.

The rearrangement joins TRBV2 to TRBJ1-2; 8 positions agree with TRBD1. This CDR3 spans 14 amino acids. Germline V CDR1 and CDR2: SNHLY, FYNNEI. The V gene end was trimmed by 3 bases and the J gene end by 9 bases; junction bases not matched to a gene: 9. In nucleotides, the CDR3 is TGTGCCAGCAGTGAGGGTGACAGGGGCAATAGCTACACCTTC. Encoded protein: CASSEGDRGNSYTF.

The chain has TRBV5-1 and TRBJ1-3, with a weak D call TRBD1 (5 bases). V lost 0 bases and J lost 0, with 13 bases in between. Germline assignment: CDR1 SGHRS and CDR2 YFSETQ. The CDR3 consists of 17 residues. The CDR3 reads CASSLGGRVVSGNTIYF. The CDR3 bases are TGCGCCAGCAGCTTGGGGGGCAGGGTTGTCTCTGGAAACACCATATATTTT.

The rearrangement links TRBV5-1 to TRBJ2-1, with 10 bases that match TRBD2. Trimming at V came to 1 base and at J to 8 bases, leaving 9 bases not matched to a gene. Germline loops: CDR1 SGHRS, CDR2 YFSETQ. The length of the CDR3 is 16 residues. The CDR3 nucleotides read TGCGCCAGCAGCTTGCTGTTAGCGGGGGGCGGGTATGAGCAGTTCTTC. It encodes CASSLLLAGGGYEQFF.

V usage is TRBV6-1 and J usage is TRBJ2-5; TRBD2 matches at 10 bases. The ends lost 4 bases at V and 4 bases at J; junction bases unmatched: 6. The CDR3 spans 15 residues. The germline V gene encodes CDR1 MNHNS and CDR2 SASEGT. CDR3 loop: CASSATSGVGETQYF. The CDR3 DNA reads TGTGCCAGCAGTGCAACTAGCGGGGTAGGAGAGACCCAGTACTTC.

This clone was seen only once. CDR3: CSVEASYEQYF. CDR3 DNA sequence: TGCAGCGTTGAGGCCTCCTACGAGCAGTACTTC. This chain joins TRBV29-1 and TRBJ2-7; no definite D call. Trimming removed 3 bases from V and 0 bases from J, with 3 bases in between. The germline CDR1 and CDR2 sequences are SQVTM and ANQGSEA. This CDR3 is built from 11 residues.

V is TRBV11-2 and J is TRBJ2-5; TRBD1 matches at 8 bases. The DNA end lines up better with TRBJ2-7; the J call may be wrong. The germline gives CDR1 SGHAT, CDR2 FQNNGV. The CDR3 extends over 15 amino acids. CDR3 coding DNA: TGTGCCAGCAGACGTATGCCAGGGGGCTTAAACGAGCAGTACTTC. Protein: CASRRMPGGLNEQYF.

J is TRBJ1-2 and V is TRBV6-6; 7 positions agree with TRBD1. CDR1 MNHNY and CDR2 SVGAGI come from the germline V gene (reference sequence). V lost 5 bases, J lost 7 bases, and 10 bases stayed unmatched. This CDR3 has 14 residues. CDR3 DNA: TGTGCCAGCAGTACCTGGGACAGACGTATTGGCTACACCTTC. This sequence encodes CASSTWDRRIGYTF.

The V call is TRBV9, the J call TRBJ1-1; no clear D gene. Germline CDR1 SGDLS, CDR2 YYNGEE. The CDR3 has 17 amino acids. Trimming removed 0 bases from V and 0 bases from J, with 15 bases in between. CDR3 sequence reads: CASSVDPPGGLNTEAFF. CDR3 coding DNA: TGTGCCAGCAGCGTAGATCCCCCAGGTGGCCTGAACACTGAAGCTTTCTTT.

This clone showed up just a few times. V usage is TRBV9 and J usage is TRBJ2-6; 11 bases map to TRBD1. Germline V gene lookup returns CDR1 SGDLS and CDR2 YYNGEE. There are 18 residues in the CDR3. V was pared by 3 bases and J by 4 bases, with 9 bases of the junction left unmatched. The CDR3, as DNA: TGTGCCAGCAGCGGGCGGACAGGGGGCGCAGGAGGGGCCAACGTCCTGACTTTC. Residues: CASSGRTGGAGGANVLTF.

CDR3 residues: CAWSVRNAETQYF. The CDR3 DNA sequence: TGTGCCTGGAGTGTACGTAATGCGGAGACCCAGTACTTC. The chain joins TRBV30 to TRBJ2-5; the D is unclear. Trimming removed 0 bases from V and 5 bases from J, with 10 bases in between. The CDR3 consists of 13 residues. Germline V gene sequence: CDR1 GTSNPN, CDR2 SVGIG (reference sequence). The variable domain in full, with the rest retrieved from reference TRBV30 and TRBJ2-5, is SQTIHQWPATLVQPVGSPLSLECTVEGTSNPNLYWYRQAAGRGLQLLFYSVGIGQISSEVPQNLSASRPQDRQFILSSKKLLLSDSGFYLCAWSVRNAETQYFGPGTRLLVL.